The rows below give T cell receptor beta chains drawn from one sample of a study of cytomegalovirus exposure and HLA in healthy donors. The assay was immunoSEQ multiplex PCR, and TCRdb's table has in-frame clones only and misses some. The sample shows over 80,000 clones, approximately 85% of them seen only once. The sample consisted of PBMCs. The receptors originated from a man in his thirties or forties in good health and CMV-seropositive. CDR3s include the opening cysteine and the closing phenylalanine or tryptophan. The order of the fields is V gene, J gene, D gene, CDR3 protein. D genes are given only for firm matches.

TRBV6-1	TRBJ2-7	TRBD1	CASSVLGTGDYEQYF
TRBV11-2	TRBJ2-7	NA	CASSLERFGSSGEQYF
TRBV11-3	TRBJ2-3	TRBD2	CASSLGAVNSGGDTQYF
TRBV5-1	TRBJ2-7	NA	CASSLAPESSYEQYF
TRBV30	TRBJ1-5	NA	CAWSPGGNSNQPQHF
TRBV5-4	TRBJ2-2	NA	CASSRLGNTGELFF
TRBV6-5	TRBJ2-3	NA	CASSRVHTDTQYF
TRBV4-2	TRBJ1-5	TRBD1	CASSARTGPEQPQHF
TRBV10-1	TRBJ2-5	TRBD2	CASSGGTSGIEQYF
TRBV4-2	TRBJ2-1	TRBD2	CASSQEGLAAYNEQFF